This TCR beta chain was observed in a study of T cell repertoires in cytomegalovirus infection. Study-level results: CMV carriers with the relevant HLA were identified by cumulative public TCR beta family frequency.

TCRdb used MiXCR to reprocess the reads, holding one entry per CDR3 protein. Among approximately 550,000 distinct CDR3 sequences listed, more than 15% were seen once. In regard to this clonotype: What it recognizes is unknown.

The germline CDR1 and CDR2 sequences are SQVTM and ANQGSEA. This CDR3 has 15 amino acids. Trimming took 6 bases from V and 2 from J, leaving 16 bases between them. This chain joins TRBV29-1 and TRBJ2-2; perhaps TRBD1 as D (6 bases). Sequenced: CD8+ T cells from PBMCs. This clonotype originated in a human donor in good health (CMV status not recorded). Some clones in this sample may be carry-over from other donors' samples. Here the CDR3 reads CSVVTGTLNTGELFF. The CDR3 DNA is TGCAGCGTGGTAACCGGGACACTCAACACCGGGGAGCTGTTTTTT.